This T cell receptor (beta chain) was captured by sequencing in a study of T cell changes during pregnancy in multiple sclerosis. Profiling relied on immunoSEQ multiplex PCR, and the TCRdb table lists in-frame clones only, not all of them. The table includes approximately 100,000 clones, about nine tenths detected once. Trimming pared 5 bases from V and 8 bases from J, leaving 18 bases between. The germline V gene encodes CDR1 MNHEY and CDR2 SVGAGI. The length of the CDR3 is 15 residues. The chain links TRBV6-5 to TRBJ1-4; TRBD1 is a possible D gene (5 bases). This TCR was recovered from a female donor with multiple sclerosis, enrolled in a pregnancy study. The specimen comprised peripheral blood, sampled after pregnancy. CDR3 nucleotide sequence: TGTGCCAGCAGTAGGGCGGGGTTGGGGGGGGAAAAACTGTTTTTT. This sequence encodes CASSRAGLGGEKLFF.